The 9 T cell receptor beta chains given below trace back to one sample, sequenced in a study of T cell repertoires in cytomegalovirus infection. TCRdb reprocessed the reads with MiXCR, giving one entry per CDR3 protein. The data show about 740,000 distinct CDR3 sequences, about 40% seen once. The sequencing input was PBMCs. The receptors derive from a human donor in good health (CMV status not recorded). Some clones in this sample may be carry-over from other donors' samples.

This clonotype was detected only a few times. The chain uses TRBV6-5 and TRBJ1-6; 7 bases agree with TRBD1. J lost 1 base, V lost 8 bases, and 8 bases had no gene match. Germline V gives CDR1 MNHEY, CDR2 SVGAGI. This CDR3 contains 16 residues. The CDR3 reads CASRDRPTSYNSPLHF. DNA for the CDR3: TGTGCCAGCCGGGACAGACCGACTTCCTATAATTCACCCCTCCACTTT.

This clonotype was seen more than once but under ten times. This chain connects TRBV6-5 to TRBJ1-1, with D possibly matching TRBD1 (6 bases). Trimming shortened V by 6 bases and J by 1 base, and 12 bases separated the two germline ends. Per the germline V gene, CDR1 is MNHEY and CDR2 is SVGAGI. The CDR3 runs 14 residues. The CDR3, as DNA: TGTGCCAGCAGGAAACCGGACAGGAACACTGAAGCTTTCTTT. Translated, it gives CASRKPDRNTEAFF.

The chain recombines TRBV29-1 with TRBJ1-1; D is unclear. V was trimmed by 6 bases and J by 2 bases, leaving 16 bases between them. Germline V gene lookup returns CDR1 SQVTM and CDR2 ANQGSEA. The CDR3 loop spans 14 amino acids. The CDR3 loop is CSVLKVGENTEAFF. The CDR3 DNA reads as TGCAGCGTCCTAAAAGTCGGGGAAAACACTGAAGCTTTCTTT.

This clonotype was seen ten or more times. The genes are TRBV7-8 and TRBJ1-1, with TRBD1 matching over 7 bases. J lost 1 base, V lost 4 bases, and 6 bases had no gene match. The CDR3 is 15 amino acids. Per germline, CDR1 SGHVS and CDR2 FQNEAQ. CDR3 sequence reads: CASSSGTVRNTEAFF. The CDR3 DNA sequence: TGTGCCAGCAGCTCCGGGACAGTCAGGAACACTGAAGCTTTCTTT.

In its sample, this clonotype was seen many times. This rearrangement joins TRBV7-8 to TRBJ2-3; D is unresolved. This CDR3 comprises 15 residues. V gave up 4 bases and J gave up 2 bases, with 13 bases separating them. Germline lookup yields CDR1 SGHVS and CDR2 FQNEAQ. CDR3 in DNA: TGTGCCAGCAGCTCCGGTCGAGGCTTCACAGATACGCAGTATTTT. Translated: CASSSGRGFTDTQYF.

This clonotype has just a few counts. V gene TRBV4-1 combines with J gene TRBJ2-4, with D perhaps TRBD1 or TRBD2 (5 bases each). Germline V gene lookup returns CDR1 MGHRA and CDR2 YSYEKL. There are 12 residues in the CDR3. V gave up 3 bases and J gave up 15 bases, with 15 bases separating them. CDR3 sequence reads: CASSHGDPARYF. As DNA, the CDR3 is TGCGCCAGCAGCCATGGGGACCCGGCGCGGTACTTC.

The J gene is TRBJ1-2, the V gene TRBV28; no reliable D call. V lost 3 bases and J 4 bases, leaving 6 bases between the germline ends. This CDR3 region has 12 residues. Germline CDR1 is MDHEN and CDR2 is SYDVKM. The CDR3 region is CASSFVAYGYTF. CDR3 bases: TGTGCCAGCAGTTTCGTAGCCTATGGCTACACCTTC.

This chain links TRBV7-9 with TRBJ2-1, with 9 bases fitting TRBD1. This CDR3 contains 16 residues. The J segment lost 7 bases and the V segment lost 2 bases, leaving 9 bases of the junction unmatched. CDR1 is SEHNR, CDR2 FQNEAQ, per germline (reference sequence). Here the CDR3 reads CASSLTGQGVGNEQFF. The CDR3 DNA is TGTGCCAGCAGCTTAACGGGACAGGGAGTAGGGAATGAGCAGTTCTTC. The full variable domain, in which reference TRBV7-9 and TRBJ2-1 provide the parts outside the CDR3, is DTGVSQNPRHKITKRGQNVTFRCDPISEHNRLYWYRQTLGQGPEFLTYFQNEAQLEKSRLLSDRFSAERPKGSFSTLEIQRTEQGDSAMYLCASSLTGQGVGNEQFFGPGTRLTVL.

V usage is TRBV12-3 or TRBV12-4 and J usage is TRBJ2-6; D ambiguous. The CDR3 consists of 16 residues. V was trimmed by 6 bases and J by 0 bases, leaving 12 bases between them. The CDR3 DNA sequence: TGTGCCAGCAGCCCCGCCAGGCACTCTGGGGCCAACGTCCTGACTTTC. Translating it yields CASSPARHSGANVLTF.